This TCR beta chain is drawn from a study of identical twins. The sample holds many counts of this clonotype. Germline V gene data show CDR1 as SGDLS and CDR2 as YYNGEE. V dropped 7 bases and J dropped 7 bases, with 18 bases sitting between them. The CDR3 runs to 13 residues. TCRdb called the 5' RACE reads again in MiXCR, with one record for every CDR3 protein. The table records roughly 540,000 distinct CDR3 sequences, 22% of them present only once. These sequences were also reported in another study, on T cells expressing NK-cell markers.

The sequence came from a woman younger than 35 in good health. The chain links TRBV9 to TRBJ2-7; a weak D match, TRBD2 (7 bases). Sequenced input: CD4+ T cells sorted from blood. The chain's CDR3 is CASGQTSRAEQYF. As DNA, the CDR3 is TGTGCCAGCGGACAGACTAGCCGGGCGGAGCAGTACTTC.